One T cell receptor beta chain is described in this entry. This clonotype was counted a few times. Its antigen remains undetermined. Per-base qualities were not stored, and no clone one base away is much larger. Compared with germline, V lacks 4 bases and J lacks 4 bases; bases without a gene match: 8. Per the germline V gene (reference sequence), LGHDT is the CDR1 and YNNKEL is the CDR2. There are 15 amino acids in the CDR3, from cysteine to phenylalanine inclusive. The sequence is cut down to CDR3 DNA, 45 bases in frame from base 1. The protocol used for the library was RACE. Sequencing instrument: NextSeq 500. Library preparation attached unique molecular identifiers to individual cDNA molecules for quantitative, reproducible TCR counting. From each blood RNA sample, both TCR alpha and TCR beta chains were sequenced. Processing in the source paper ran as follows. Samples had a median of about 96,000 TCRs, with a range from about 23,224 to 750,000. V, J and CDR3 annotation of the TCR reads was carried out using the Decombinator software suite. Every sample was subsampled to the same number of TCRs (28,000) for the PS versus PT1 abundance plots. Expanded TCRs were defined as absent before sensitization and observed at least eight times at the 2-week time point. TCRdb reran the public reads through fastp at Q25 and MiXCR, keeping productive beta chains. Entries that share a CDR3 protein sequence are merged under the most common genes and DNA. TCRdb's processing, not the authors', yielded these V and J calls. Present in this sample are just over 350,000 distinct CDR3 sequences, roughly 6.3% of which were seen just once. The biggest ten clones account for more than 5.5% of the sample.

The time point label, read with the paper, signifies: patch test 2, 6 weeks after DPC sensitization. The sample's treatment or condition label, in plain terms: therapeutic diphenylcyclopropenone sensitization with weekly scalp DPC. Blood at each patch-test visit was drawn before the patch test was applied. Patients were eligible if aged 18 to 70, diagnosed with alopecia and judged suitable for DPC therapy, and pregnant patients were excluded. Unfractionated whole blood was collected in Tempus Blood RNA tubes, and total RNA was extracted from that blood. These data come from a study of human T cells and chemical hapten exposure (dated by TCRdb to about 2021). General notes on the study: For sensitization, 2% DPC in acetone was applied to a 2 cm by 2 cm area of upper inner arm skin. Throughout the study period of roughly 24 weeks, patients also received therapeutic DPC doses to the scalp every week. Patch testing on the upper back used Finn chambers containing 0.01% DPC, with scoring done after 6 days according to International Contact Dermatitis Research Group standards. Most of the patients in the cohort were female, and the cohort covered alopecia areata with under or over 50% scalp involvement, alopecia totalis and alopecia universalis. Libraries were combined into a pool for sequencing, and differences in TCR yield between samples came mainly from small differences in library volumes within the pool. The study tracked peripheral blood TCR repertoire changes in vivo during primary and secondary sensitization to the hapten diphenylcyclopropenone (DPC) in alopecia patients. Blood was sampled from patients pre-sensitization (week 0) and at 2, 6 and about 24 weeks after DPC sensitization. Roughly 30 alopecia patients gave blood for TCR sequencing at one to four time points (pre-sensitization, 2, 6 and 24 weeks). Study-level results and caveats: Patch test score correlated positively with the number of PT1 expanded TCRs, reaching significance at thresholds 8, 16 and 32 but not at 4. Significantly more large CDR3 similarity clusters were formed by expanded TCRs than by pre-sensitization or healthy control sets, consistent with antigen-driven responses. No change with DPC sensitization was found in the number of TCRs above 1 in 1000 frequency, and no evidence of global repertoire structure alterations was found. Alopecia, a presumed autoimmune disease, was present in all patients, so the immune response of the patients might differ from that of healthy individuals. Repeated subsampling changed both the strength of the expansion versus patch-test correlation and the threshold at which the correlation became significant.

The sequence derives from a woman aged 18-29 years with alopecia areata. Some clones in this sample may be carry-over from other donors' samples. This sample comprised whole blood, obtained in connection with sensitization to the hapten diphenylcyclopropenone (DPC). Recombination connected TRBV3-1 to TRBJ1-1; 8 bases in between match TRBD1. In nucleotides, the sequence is TGTGCCAGCAGCCCCCCCCAGGGGGCGCCCACTGAAGCTTTCTTT. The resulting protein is CASSPPQGAPTEAFF. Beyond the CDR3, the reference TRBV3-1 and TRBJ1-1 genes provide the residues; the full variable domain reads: DTAVSQTPKYLVTQMGNDKSIKCEQNLGHDTMYWYKQDSKKFLKIMFSYNNKELIINETVPNRFSPKSPDKAHLNLHINSLELGDSAVYFCASSPPQGAPTEAFFGQGTRLTVV.